Listed below are T cell receptor beta chains from one sample, sequenced in a study of blood T cell repertoires in COVID-19. The assay was immunoSEQ multiplex PCR, and TCRdb's table has in-frame clones only and misses some. Among fewer than 200,000 clones listed, about 85% were seen once. Sequencing was performed on peripheral blood. These receptors were collected from a man aged 55 to 69 who had recovered from COVID-19. The CDR3 runs from the conserved cysteine through the conserved F or W. D genes are given only for firm matches. Rows give clone size only sometimes, using once, few, many, or a class for an expanded clone.

d_gene: .
j_gene: TRBJ1-1
v_gene: TRBV29-1
abundance: .
CDR3aa: CSVAGRGSVLNTEAFF
CDR3nt: TGCAGCGTTGCTGGTAGGGGGTCAGTTTTGAACACTGAAGCTTTCTTT

d_gene: .
j_gene: TRBJ2-7
v_gene: TRBV5-4
abundance: .
CDR3aa: CASSVDSYEQYF
CDR3nt: TGTGCCAGCAGCGTTGACAGCTACGAGCAGTACTTC

d_gene: TRBD1
j_gene: TRBJ1-2
v_gene: TRBV19
abundance: once
CDR3aa: CASRTGSYGYTF
CDR3nt: TGTGCCAGTAGGACAGGGAGTTATGGCTACACCTTC

d_gene: .
j_gene: TRBJ2-7
v_gene: TRBV12-3/TRBV12-4
abundance: .
CDR3aa: CASRGDSFYEQYF
CDR3nt: TGTGCCAGCAGAGGGGACTCTTTCTACGAGCAGTACTTC

d_gene: TRBD1
j_gene: TRBJ1-6
v_gene: TRBV27
abundance: .
CDR3aa: CASRTQSEGASPLHF
CDR3nt: TGTGCCAGCAGGACACAAAGCGAGGGGGCTTCACCCCTCCACTTT

d_gene: .
j_gene: TRBJ1-1
v_gene: TRBV3-1/TRBV3-2
abundance: .
CDR3aa: CASSQDSRNTEAFF
CDR3nt: TGTGCCAGCAGCCAAGACTCCAGGAACACTGAAGCTTTCTTT

d_gene: .
j_gene: TRBJ1-1
v_gene: TRBV11-3
abundance: .
CDR3aa: CASSLGENTEAFF
CDR3nt: TGTGCCAGCAGCTTAGGAGAGAACACTGAAGCTTTCTTT

d_gene: .
j_gene: TRBJ2-1
v_gene: TRBV21-1
abundance: .
CDR3aa: CASSHYNEQFF
CDR3nt: TGTGCCAGCAGCCACTACAATGAGCAGTTCTTC

d_gene: .
j_gene: TRBJ1-5
v_gene: TRBV7-2
abundance: .
CDR3aa: CASSLVQGQPQHF
CDR3nt: TGTGCCAGCAGCTTAGTCCAGGGACAGCCCCAGCATTTT

d_gene: .
j_gene: TRBJ1-6
v_gene: TRBV19
abundance: .
CDR3aa: CASSIADSPLHF
CDR3nt: TGTGCCAGTAGTATAGCCGATTCACCCCTCCACTTT

d_gene: .
j_gene: TRBJ2-3
v_gene: TRBV29-1
abundance: .
CDR3aa: CSASNSGPTRTQYF
CDR3nt: TGCAGCGCCTCTAATAGCGGACCCACCCGCACGCAGTATTTT

d_gene: .
j_gene: TRBJ1-3
v_gene: TRBV6-5
abundance: .
CDR3aa: CASSFSTETGNTIYF
CDR3nt: TGTGCCAGCAGTTTTTCGACTGAGACGGGAAACACCATATATTTT

d_gene: .
j_gene: TRBJ1-3
v_gene: TRBV5-6
abundance: .
CDR3aa: CASSLRQTAGNTIYF
CDR3nt: TGTGCCAGCAGCTTGAGACAGACGGCTGGAAACACCATATATTTT

d_gene: .
j_gene: TRBJ2-1
v_gene: TRBV5-4
abundance: .
CDR3aa: CASSRRQVGNEQFF
CDR3nt: TGTGCCAGCAGCCGCCGACAGGTAGGGAATGAGCAGTTCTTC

d_gene: TRBD1
j_gene: TRBJ1-1
v_gene: TRBV12-3/TRBV12-4
abundance: .
CDR3aa: CAEQGATEAFF
CDR3nt: TGTGCCGAACAGGGGGCTACTGAAGCTTTCTTT

d_gene: TRBD2
j_gene: TRBJ2-5
v_gene: TRBV5-4
abundance: .
CDR3aa: CASSLGTSQGETQYF
CDR3nt: TGTGCCAGCAGCCTTGGGACTAGCCAGGGAGAGACCCAGTACTTC

d_gene: .
j_gene: TRBJ2-5
v_gene: TRBV11-3
abundance: .
CDR3aa: CASSQDQETQYF
CDR3nt: TGTGCCAGCAGCCAGGACCAAGAGACCCAGTACTTC

d_gene: TRBD1
j_gene: TRBJ1-5
v_gene: TRBV6-2/TRBV6-3
abundance: .
CDR3aa: CASSVAGTGGDQPQHF
CDR3nt: TGTGCCAGCAGTGTAGCCGGGACAGGGGGCGATCAGCCCCAGCATTTT

d_gene: .
j_gene: TRBJ1-4
v_gene: TRBV18
abundance: .
CDR3aa: CASSPRTRAEKLFF
CDR3nt: TGTGCCAGCTCACCACGGACACGGGCTGAAAAACTGTTTTTT

d_gene: .
j_gene: TRBJ1-1
v_gene: TRBV5-1
abundance: .
CDR3aa: CASSLAAGPTEAFF
CDR3nt: TGCGCCAGCAGCTTGGCGGCAGGGCCCACTGAAGCTTTCTTT

d_gene: TRBD2
j_gene: TRBJ2-3
v_gene: TRBV5-1
abundance: .
CDR3aa: CASSPRGSGGIIDTQYF
CDR3nt: TGCGCCAGCAGCCCTCGGGGTAGCGGGGGAATCATAGATACGCAGTATTTT

d_gene: .
j_gene: TRBJ2-5
v_gene: TRBV12-5
abundance: .
CDR3aa: CASGWWGVETQYF
CDR3nt: TGTGCTAGTGGTTGGTGGGGGGTAGAGACCCAGTACTTC

d_gene: .
j_gene: TRBJ1-2
v_gene: TRBV19
abundance: .
CDR3aa: CASTDGGRSPDGLDGYTF
CDR3nt: TGTGCCAGTACCGATGGAGGCCGGAGTCCGGACGGCTTAGATGGCTACACCTTC

d_gene: TRBD1
j_gene: TRBJ1-1
v_gene: TRBV19
abundance: .
CDR3aa: CASSITGVGTEAFF
CDR3nt: TGTGCCAGTAGTATAACAGGGGTGGGCACTGAAGCTTTCTTT

d_gene: .
j_gene: TRBJ1-5
v_gene: TRBV6-5
abundance: .
CDR3aa: CASSYGRGRRPQHF
CDR3nt: TGTGCCAGCAGTTACGGCAGGGGCCGTCGGCCCCAGCATTTT

d_gene: .
j_gene: TRBJ2-1
v_gene: TRBV2
abundance: .
CDR3aa: CASNPGQSNEQFF
CDR3nt: TGTGCCAGCAACCCAGGACAGAGTAATGAGCAGTTCTTC

d_gene: TRBD2
j_gene: TRBJ2-5
v_gene: TRBV5-4
abundance: .
CDR3aa: CASSLDPASGGPQYF
CDR3nt: TGTGCCAGCAGCTTGGATCCGGCTAGCGGGGGACCCCAGTACTTC

d_gene: .
j_gene: TRBJ1-2
v_gene: TRBV5-1
abundance: .
CDR3aa: CASSLPVGGAGYGYTF
CDR3nt: TGCGCCAGCAGCTTGCCCGTAGGTGGGGCAGGCTATGGCTACACCTTC

d_gene: .
j_gene: TRBJ1-1
v_gene: TRBV9
abundance: .
CDR3aa: CASSVGTRTEAFF
CDR3nt: TGTGCCAGCAGCGTAGGCACCAGGACTGAAGCTTTCTTT

d_gene: .
j_gene: TRBJ2-7
v_gene: TRBV11-3
abundance: .
CDR3aa: CASSLTGSSYEQYF
CDR3nt: TGTGCCAGCAGCTTAACAGGGAGCTCCTACGAGCAGTACTTC

d_gene: .
j_gene: TRBJ1-5
v_gene: TRBV6-6
abundance: .
CDR3aa: CASSRDSYYSNQPQHF
CDR3nt: TGTGCCAGCAGCCGAGACAGCTATTATAGCAATCAGCCCCAGCATTTT

d_gene: TRBD1
j_gene: TRBJ2-7
v_gene: TRBV3-1/TRBV3-2
abundance: .
CDR3aa: CASGRQGIYEQYF
CDR3nt: TGTGCCAGCGGGCGACAGGGGATCTACGAGCAGTACTTC

d_gene: .
j_gene: TRBJ1-1
v_gene: TRBV13
abundance: few
CDR3aa: CASSFRSGGGGTEAFF
CDR3nt: TGTGCCAGCAGCTTTAGGTCAGGCGGGGGGGGCACTGAAGCTTTCTTT

d_gene: TRBD2
j_gene: TRBJ2-5
v_gene: TRBV6-2/TRBV6-3
abundance: once
CDR3aa: CASSPGGIKTETQYF
CDR3nt: TGTGCCAGCAGCCCGGGGGGAATCAAGACGGAGACCCAGTACTTC

d_gene: .
j_gene: TRBJ1-2
v_gene: TRBV9
abundance: .
CDR3aa: CASSVEPPTDLLGYTF
CDR3nt: TGTGCCAGCAGCGTAGAACCCCCGACAGACCTCTTAGGCTACACCTTC

d_gene: .
j_gene: TRBJ2-6
v_gene: TRBV3-1/TRBV3-2
abundance: .
CDR3aa: CASSQIPRVSGANVLTF
CDR3nt: TGTGCCAGCAGCCAAATTCCACGGGTCTCTGGGGCCAACGTCCTGACTTTC

d_gene: .
j_gene: TRBJ2-5
v_gene: TRBV3-1/TRBV3-2
abundance: once
CDR3aa: CASSQVCLTGETQYF
CDR3nt: TGTGCCAGCAGCCAAGTGTGTCTTACGGGGGAGACCCAGTACTTC

d_gene: .
j_gene: TRBJ1-2
v_gene: TRBV1
abundance: few
CDR3aa: CTSSHRFEPSRDRGNYGYTF
CDR3nt: TGCACCAGCAGCCATCGGTTTGAACCCTCCCGGGACAGGGGGAACTATGGCTACACCTTC

d_gene: .
j_gene: TRBJ1-6
v_gene: TRBV14
abundance: .
CDR3aa: CASSQDGASPLHF
CDR3nt: TGTGCCAGCAGCCAAGATGGAGCGTCACCCCTCCACTTT

d_gene: TRBD2
j_gene: TRBJ2-3
v_gene: TRBV10-3
abundance: .
CDR3aa: CAISSGTRNTDTQYF
CDR3nt: TGTGCCATCAGTTCCGGGACTAGAAACACAGATACGCAGTATTTT

d_gene: .
j_gene: TRBJ2-7
v_gene: TRBV12-5
abundance: .
CDR3aa: CASGSSQGFHEQYF
CDR3nt: TGTGCTAGTGGTTCCTCCCAGGGATTCCACGAGCAGTACTTC

d_gene: TRBD1
j_gene: TRBJ1-2
v_gene: TRBV5-6
abundance: .
CDR3aa: CASSLWDRGWYGYTF
CDR3nt: TGTGCCAGCAGCTTGTGGGACAGGGGGTGGTATGGCTACACCTTC

d_gene: .
j_gene: TRBJ1-2
v_gene: TRBV5-1
abundance: .
CDR3aa: CASSLVNPANYGYTF
CDR3nt: TGCGCCAGCAGCTTGGTCAACCCAGCTAACTATGGCTACACCTTC

d_gene: TRBD2
j_gene: TRBJ2-1
v_gene: TRBV24-1
abundance: .
CDR3aa: CATSAGGRDEQFF
CDR3nt: TGTGCCACCAGTGCGGGAGGCCGGGATGAGCAGTTCTTC

d_gene: .
j_gene: TRBJ2-3
v_gene: TRBV18
abundance: .
CDR3aa: CASSAGDTRTDTQYF
CDR3nt: TGTGCCAGCTCGGCCGGGGACACCCGCACAGATACGCAGTATTTT